These 23 T cell receptor beta chains were sequenced from one sample in a study of T cells in Graves' hyperthyroidism and ophthalmopathy. The TCR beta CDR3 regions underwent amplification using RNA transcripts as the source. The HTBI primer set drove a first-round RT-PCR of the TCR CDR3. MiXCR was run by TCRdb on the multiplex PCR reads, yielding one entry per CDR3 protein. The table records around 760,000 distinct CDR3 sequences, around 40% of them present only once. The specimen was blood. The source is a woman in her thirties or forties with Graves' hyperthyroidism.

This chain connects TRBV28 to TRBJ1-1; TRBD1 is a possible D gene (6 bases). The germline V gene encodes CDR1 MDHEN and CDR2 SYDVKM. The ends were cut back, 7 bases at V and 4 bases at J, with 13 bases in the middle. The CDR3 has 13 residues. The CDR3 region has the DNA TGTGCCAGCACCCTCCGCAGGGGCACTGAAGCTTTCTTT. This codes for CASTLRRGTEAFF.

This clonotype occurred many times. CDR3 residues: CASSPRGQRNYGYTF. CDR3 nucleotide sequence: TGTGCCAGCAGCCCAAGGGGCCAGCGCAACTATGGCTACACCTTC. V gene TRBV7-9 combines with J gene TRBJ1-2; D is perhaps TRBD1 (5 bases). The CDR3 runs to 15 residues. Germline CDR1 SEHNR, CDR2 FQNEAQ (reference sequence). Trimming removed 5 bases from V and 2 bases from J, with 15 bases in between.

Many counts were recorded for this clonotype. This sequence joins TRBV25-1 and TRBJ1-2, with TRBD1 as a possible D gene (5 bases). The CDR3 totals 14 residues. Germline CDR1 is MGHDK and CDR2 is SYGVNS. V was trimmed by 4 bases and J by 3 bases, leaving 12 bases between them. This CDR3 is CASSGDRIDYGYTF. The CDR3 DNA reads as TGTGCCAGCAGTGGTGACAGAATCGACTATGGCTACACCTTC.

At least ten counts were recorded for this clonotype. The CDR3 sequence: CASSLDRGGANVLTF. The CDR3 DNA sequence: TGTGCCAGCAGCTTAGACAGAGGTGGGGCCAACGTCCTGACTTTC. The J gene is TRBJ2-6, the V gene TRBV13; D is uncertain. Trimming took 1 base from V and 3 from J, leaving 7 bases between them. This CDR3 is 15 amino acids long. CDR1 is PRHDT, CDR2 FYEKMQ, per germline (reference sequence).

A word on this clonotype: Given a much more abundant clone one base away, this may be a read error. Since the CDR3 does not end with the conserved phenylalanine or tryptophan, this likely comes from a read error. The DNA for the CDR3 is TGTGCCAGCAGCCAGGGGACGGGCAATCAGCCCCAGCATATT. Protein product: CASSQGTGNQPQHI. The chain combines TRBV11-2 with TRBJ1-5, with D tentatively TRBD1 (6 bases). Between the trimmed V and J ends, which lost 5 bases and 2 bases, there was a span of 10 bases. CDR3 length: 14 amino acids. Germline CDR1 is SGHAT and CDR2 is FQNNGV.

The chain has TRBV7-9 and TRBJ1-4, with D possibly TRBD1 on 6 matching bases. V gave up 4 bases and J gave up 8 bases, with 17 bases separating them. The germline V gene encodes CDR1 SEHNR and CDR2 FQNEAQ (reference sequence). The CDR3 loop spans 15 amino acids. CDR3 region: CASSSDRFGGEKLFF. CDR3 bases: TGTGCCAGCAGCTCGGACAGATTCGGAGGAGAAAAACTGTTTTTT. The variable domain in full, with the rest retrieved from reference TRBV7-9 and TRBJ1-4, is DTGVSQNPRHKITKRGQNVTFRCDPISEHNRLYWYRQTLGQGPEFLTYFQNEAQLEKSRLLSDRFSAERPKGSFSTLEIQRTEQGDSAMYLCASSSDRFGGEKLFFGSGTQLSVL.

J is TRBJ1-1 and V is TRBV12-3 or TRBV12-4; perhaps TRBD1 as D (6 bases). CDR3 size: 14 residues. The V end was cut by 4 bases, the J end by 9 bases, with 18 bases between. The CDR3 reads CASSYNLGAHKAFF. DNA of the CDR3: TGTGCCAGCAGTTACAATTTGGGGGCTCATAAAGCTTTCTTT.

Many counts were recorded for this clonotype. The J gene is TRBJ2-7, the V gene TRBV7-8, with D possibly TRBD1 on 6 matching bases. The CDR3 covers 15 residues. Trimming left V 7 bases short and J 0 bases short, with 16 bases between. Per the germline V gene, CDR1 is SGHVS and CDR2 is FQNEAQ. In DNA form, the CDR3 reads TGTGCCAGCAAGTGGGACAAGGAATCCTCCTACGAGCAGTACTTC. Its translation is CASKWDKESSYEQYF.

This clonotype appeared many times. J is TRBJ1-2 and V is TRBV5-5; 8 nucleotides agree with TRBD1. The CDR3 sequence is 15 residues long. The V gene's germline CDR1 is SGHKS and CDR2 YYEKEE (reference sequence). The junction had 8 bases not matched to a gene; V was cut back by 0 bases and J by 7 bases. The CDR3 region has the DNA TGTGCCAGCAGCTTGGCCGGGGCAGGGGGCCGTGGCTACACCTTC. Its protein product is CASSLAGAGGRGYTF. The complete variable domain, with remaining parts taken from reference TRBV5-5 and TRBJ1-2, reads DAGVTQSPTHLIKTRGQQVTLRCSPISGHKSVSWYQQVLGQGPQFIFQYYEKEERGRGNFPDRFSARQFPNYSSELNVNALLLGDSALYLCASSLAGAGGRGYTFGSGTRLTVV.

The sample holds many counts of this clonotype. V is TRBV15 and J is TRBJ1-3; D gene ambiguous. V was cut by 0 bases and J by 4 bases, with 7 bases left in between. There are 14 residues in the CDR3. Germline V gene sequence: CDR1 LNHNV, CDR2 YYDKDF (reference sequence). The CDR3 coding sequence is TGTGCCACCAGCAGAGATCAGCTGGGAAACACCATATATTTT. Protein sequence: CATSRDQLGNTIYF.

The rearrangement uses TRBV20-1 and TRBJ2-7; 13 bases agree with TRBD2. The CDR3 is 15 residues long. Unmatched junction bases numbered 4, after V lost 2 bases and J lost 3 bases. The germline V gene has CDR1 DFQATT and CDR2 SNEGSKA (reference sequence). CDR3 DNA sequence: TGCAGTGCTAGATCCGGACTAGCGGGGGACTACGAGCAGTACTTC. Translating it yields CSARSGLAGDYEQYF.

The table lists this clonotype with many counts. V and J are TRBV7-2 and TRBJ2-5; D gene ambiguous. The CDR3 is made up of 12 amino acids. V was clipped by 3 bases and J by 5 bases, with 7 bases between them. Germline CDR1 SGHTA, CDR2 FQGNSA. The CDR3: CASSFFRETQYF. In DNA form, the CDR3 reads TGTGCCAGCAGCTTTTTTCGGGAGACCCAGTACTTC.

This clonotype was counted at least ten times. The genes are TRBV13 and TRBJ1-1; D is undetermined. Between the trimmed V and J ends, which lost 5 bases and 3 bases, there was a span of 16 bases. CDR1 is PRHDT, CDR2 FYEKMQ, per germline (reference sequence). The CDR3 has 15 amino acids. The CDR3, as DNA: TGTGCCAGCAGCATTCGGACCAGCTGGCACACTGAAGCTTTCTTT. It specifies CASSIRTSWHTEAFF.

With regard to this clonotype: This may be a read error: a much more frequent sequence differs by one nucleotide. The gene calls are TRBV7-9 and TRBJ2-5, with D perhaps matching TRBD2 (5 bases). This CDR3 has 13 amino acids. Germline-derived CDR1 and CDR2 are SEHNR and FQNEAQ (reference sequence). CDR3 loop: CASSLTAGETRYF. DNA for the CDR3: TGTGCCAGCAGCTTAACAGCTGGGGAGACCCGGTACTTC.

This chain links TRBV10-3 with TRBJ1-5; D perhaps matches TRBD1 (5 bases). Germline CDR1 ENHRY, CDR2 SYGVKD. V was shortened by 7 bases and J by 0 bases, with 19 bases between the two germline ends. The CDR3 sequence is 17 residues long. CDR3 DNA sequence: TGTGCCATCAAGTCGATAGGGGCGAGACCTAGCAATCAGCCCCAGCATTTT. It translates to CAIKSIGARPSNQPQHF.

The chain couples TRBV29-1 to TRBJ2-3; D remains ambiguous. This CDR3 is 11 amino acids long. The V end lost 8 bases, the J end lost 5 bases, and 11 bases lay between the germline ends. Germline CDR1 reads SQVTM; CDR2 reads ANQGSEA. As DNA, the CDR3 is TGCAGCCTTACCCCTGGAGATACGCAGTATTTT. This codes for CSLTPGDTQYF.

This clonotype was counted ten times or more. The chain combines TRBV10-2 with TRBJ1-5, with 7 bases fitting TRBD1. Per germline, CDR1 WSHSY and CDR2 SAAADI. Trimming removed 7 bases from V and 2 bases from J; junction bases left unmatched: 11. The CDR3 is 16 residues long. CDR3: CASTNTGQSGNQPQHF. In nucleotides, the CDR3 is TGCGCCAGCACCAACACGGGACAGTCGGGCAATCAGCCCCAGCATTTT.

This clonotype was counted at least ten times. The chain joins TRBV7-6 to TRBJ2-7; D gene ambiguous. Germline CDR1 SGHVS, CDR2 FNYEAQ. Trimming shortened V by 1 base and J by 0 bases, and 7 bases separated the two germline ends. This CDR3 contains 14 residues. CDR3 amino acids: CASSLEVISYEQYF. In DNA form, the CDR3 reads TGTGCCAGCAGCTTAGAAGTAATCTCCTACGAGCAGTACTTC.

This clonotype was observed a few times. The chain employs TRBV9 and TRBJ2-2; 7 positions agree with TRBD1. Per the germline V gene, CDR1 is SGDLS and CDR2 is YYNGEE. CDR3 length equals 15 residues. After removal of 3 bases from V and 4 bases from J, the junction contained 6 bases not matched to a gene. In DNA, the CDR3 is TGTGCCAGCAGCGACTCGGGACAGTCCACCGGGGAGCTGTTTTTT. Its translation: CASSDSGQSTGELFF.

Concerning this clonotype: The junction departs from germline at one end; a sequencing error may be responsible. This sequence joins TRBV20-1 and TRBJ2-7; TRBD2 matches at 7 bases. Germline V gives CDR1 DFQATT, CDR2 SNEGSKA (reference sequence). The CDR3 has 14 residues. The CDR3 region is CSARLASGTYGQYF. The CDR3 coding sequence is TGCAGTGCTCGACTAGCTTCGGGAACCTACGGGCAGTACTTC.

This clonotype was detected ten times or more. This chain links TRBV7-2 with TRBJ1-2; 8 bases match TRBD1. Germline-derived CDR1 and CDR2 are SGHTA and FQGNSA. This CDR3 has 14 amino acids. V lost 2 bases and J lost 4; bases outside the gene matches: 3. CDR3 nucleotide sequence: TGTGCCAGCAGCTTATTTGGACAGGGCTATGGCTACACCTTC. It encodes CASSLFGQGYGYTF.

This clonotype was seen at least ten times. This rearrangement joins TRBV2 to TRBJ2-7; D not certain. The CDR3 is made up of 11 amino acids. Germline CDR1 SNHLY, CDR2 FYNNEI. Deletions cut 6 bases from V and 4 bases from J, with 7 bases between. The CDR3 loop is CASRSPYEQYF. Written as DNA, the CDR3 is TGTGCCAGCAGGTCTCCTTACGAGCAGTACTTC. The full variable domain, rest sourced from reference TRBV2 and TRBJ2-7, is EPEVTQTPSHQVTQMGQEVILRCVPISNHLYFYWYRQILGQKVEFLVSFYNNEISEKSEIFDDQFSVERPDGSNFTLKIRSTKLEDSAMYFCASRSPYEQYFGPGTRLTVT.

The chain links TRBV7-9 to TRBJ1-1, with D possibly being TRBD1 (6 bases). The CDR3 runs 14 residues. Trimming removed 3 bases at V and 4 bases at J, with 12 bases between. Germline lookup yields CDR1 SEHNR and CDR2 FQNEAQ (reference sequence). The CDR3 DNA reads as TGTGCCAGCAGCTTTGGGGGCGAGTTCACTGAAGCTTTCTTT. Translated: CASSFGGEFTEAFF.